The rows below give T cell receptor beta chains drawn from one sample of a study of T cell responses to AZD1222 COVID-19 vaccine. Clones were read by immunoSEQ multiplex PCR, and TCRdb kept only the in-frame ones, dropping some. Its table lists about 140,000 clones. The specimen was peripheral blood. The receptors come from an adult in good health. Both conserved end residues are trimmed from each CDR3.

ASSQGARQPQH	TRBV3-1/TRBV3-2	TRBJ1-5
ASSRGGRDTEAF	TRBV9	TRBJ1-1
ASSVGGYYGYT	TRBV9	TRBJ1-2
ASSFWKSRGVDTQY	TRBV7-9	TRBJ2-3
ASSQGDLWTGEEKLF	TRBV4-1	TRBJ1-4
AWSVAGAEAF	TRBV30	TRBJ1-1
ASSEQRTGGDQPQH	TRBV28	TRBJ1-5
ASSQGTAPRGGYT	TRBV4-2	TRBJ1-2
ASSLVGGQADTQY	TRBV11-2	TRBJ2-3
ASSDSIEEDGRKNSPLH	TRBV6-4	TRBJ1-6
ASSLAWATMSTDTQY	TRBV7-2	TRBJ2-3
ASSQASGEQPQH	TRBV3-1/TRBV3-2	TRBJ1-5
ASSFGRNEKLF	TRBV7-2	TRBJ1-4
AWSPGTKGYT	TRBV30	TRBJ1-2
ASIPFRGGNTEAF	TRBV19	TRBJ1-1
ASGLGGDQPQH	TRBV12-5	TRBJ1-5
ASSLAGGGQSEQY	TRBV5-6	TRBJ2-7
ASSSTTFYNEQF	TRBV7-2	TRBJ2-1
ASSPQTGNTEAF	TRBV18	TRBJ1-1
ASSQSGISSGNTIY	TRBV5-1	TRBJ1-3
ASSLEWRGGRYNEQF	TRBV11-3	TRBJ2-1
ASSQVGNTEAF	TRBV14	TRBJ1-1
ASSGRGRPPYGYT	TRBV19	TRBJ1-2
ASSERGREEQPQH	TRBV6-1	TRBJ1-5